The 27 T cell receptor beta chains below come from one sample, sequenced in a study of glioma-infiltrating T cells. Amplification of TCR alpha and beta CDR3 regions from RNA used iRepertoire nested multiplex PCR. TCRdb processed the multiplex PCR reads anew with MiXCR; each CDR3 protein has one entry. The table lists around 130,000 distinct CDR3 sequences, approximately 26% of them singletons. Source material: glioma tissue, nonneoplastic brain tissue, or PBMCs (not recorded which). Receptor source: a human donor with low-grade glioma or glioblastoma, undergoing nonglioma brain surgery, or in good health (not recorded which).

This clonotype was seen more than once but under ten times. The genes are TRBV20-1 and TRBJ2-3; 8 nucleotides match TRBD2. The length of the CDR3 is 16 residues. The V gene's germline CDR1 is DFQATT and CDR2 SNEGSKA (reference sequence). With 0 bases clipped from V and 6 bases from J, the junction kept 11 bases outside the gene matches. The CDR3, as DNA: TGCAGTGCTAGAGATGGTCTTCGGGGGGGAAGGGATACGCAGTATTTT. This gives the protein CSARDGLRGGRDTQYF.

To note about this clonotype: One end of the junction is discordant with germline, which a read error may explain. The chain employs TRBV20-1 and TRBJ1-1, with D possibly matching TRBD1 (6 bases). The CDR3 runs to 13 residues. CDR1 is DFQATT, CDR2 SNEGSKA, per germline (reference sequence). Here the CDR3 reads CSAREQAGGRALF. CDR3 nucleotides: TGCAGTGCTAGAGAACAGGCCGGGGGCCGGGCTTTATTT.

Turning to this clonotype: A read error is possible here, since a much larger clone lies one base away. The CDR3 reads CASSRTGQNSEAFF. For the CDR3, the DNA is TGTGCCAGCAGCCGGACAGGGCAGAACAGTGAAGCTTTCTTT. V and J are TRBV7-9 and TRBJ1-1, with 8 bases lining up with TRBD1. Germline V gene data show CDR1 as SEHNR and CDR2 as FQNEAQ (reference sequence). There are 14 residues in the CDR3.

This clonotype showed up just a few times. The chain joins TRBV7-2 to TRBJ2-6; unclear D gene. CDR1 SGHTA and CDR2 FQGNSA come from the germline V gene. Trimming pared 4 bases from V and 1 base from J, leaving 11 bases between. The CDR3 is 16 residues long. The CDR3 sequence is CASSSKTASGANVLTF. In DNA form, the CDR3 reads TGTGCCAGCAGCTCGAAAACAGCGTCTGGGGCCAACGTCCTGACTTTC.

The rearrangement links TRBV29-1 to TRBJ1-1, with unresolved D. The V end lost 4 bases, the J end lost 3 bases, and 12 bases lay between the germline ends. Germline CDR1 reads SQVTM; CDR2 reads ANQGSEA. The CDR3 sequence is 13 residues long. The CDR3 loop is CSVVRQVHTEAFF. The CDR3 DNA sequence: TGCAGCGTTGTAAGGCAGGTGCACACTGAAGCTTTCTTT.

The chain joins TRBV19 to TRBJ1-2, with 7 nucleotides matching TRBD1. With 2 bases clipped from V and 10 bases from J, the junction kept 4 bases outside the gene matches. This CDR3 spans 12 amino acids. Germline CDR1 and CDR2: LNHDA and SQIVND (reference sequence). The CDR3 region is CASSIWDSDYTF. Here the CDR3 DNA reads TGTGCCAGTAGTATATGGGACAGCGACTACACCTTC.

This clonotype came up many times. This chain connects TRBV27 to TRBJ1-1, with D unresolved. Per germline, CDR1 MNHEY and CDR2 SMNVEV (reference sequence). V lost 1 base, J lost 4 bases, and 10 bases lay in between. This CDR3 has 14 amino acids. The CDR3 sequence is CASSLYAWSTEAFF. The CDR3 DNA reads TGTGCCAGCAGTTTATACGCTTGGAGCACTGAAGCTTTCTTT.

Note on this clonotype: This clone may be a read error of a much larger clone one base away. The J gene is TRBJ2-5, the V gene TRBV27; the D gene is possibly TRBD2 (5 bases). Trimming took 4 bases from V and 4 from J, leaving 13 bases between them. CDR1 is MNHEY, CDR2 SMNVEV, per germline (reference sequence). The CDR3 sequence is 14 residues long. The CDR3 DNA reads as TGTGCCAGCAGTTCCCTGACGGGGAGAGAGACCCAGTACTTC. It specifies CASSSLTGRETQYF.

This clonotype came up a few times. The rearrangement joins TRBV4-1 to TRBJ2-7, with D maybe TRBD1 (6 bases). Germline CDR1 reads MGHRA; CDR2 reads YSYEKL. This CDR3 is built from 15 residues. V was trimmed by 3 bases and J by 2 bases, leaving 14 bases between them. The CDR3 region is CASSQEWTVAYEQYV. CDR3 coding DNA: TGCGCCAGCAGCCAGGAATGGACAGTCGCCTACGAGCAGTACGTC.

This chain connects TRBV4-1 to TRBJ2-4; no clear D. This CDR3 region has 17 residues. The germline V and J ends were trimmed by 0 bases and 0 bases, with 12 bases remaining between them. CDR1 is MGHRA and CDR2 is YSYEKL in the germline V gene. The CDR3 bases are TGCGCCAGCAGCCAAGATCCGGAACGCCTAGCCAAAAACATTCAGTACTTC. Encoded protein: CASSQDPERLAKNIQYF.

The chain is built from TRBV4-2 and TRBJ1-1; D is unresolved. Germline V CDR1 and CDR2: LGHNA, YNFKEQ. V lost 0 bases and J lost 11, with 13 bases in between. The CDR3 covers 13 residues. The CDR3 reads CASSQEYVGGAFF. CDR3 nucleotides: TGTGCCAGCAGCCAAGAGTATGTAGGAGGCGCTTTCTTT.

The sample holds a few counts of this clonotype. This chain connects TRBV3-1 to TRBJ2-7; 7 positions agree with TRBD2. The CDR3 is made up of 15 amino acids. The germline gives CDR1 LGHDT, CDR2 YNNKEL (reference sequence). V was pared by 1 base and J by 4 bases, with 7 bases of the junction left unmatched. The CDR3 protein is CASSQGAGLGYEQYV. CDR3 nucleotides: TGTGCCAGCAGCCAAGGGGCAGGACTAGGGTACGAGCAGTACGTC.

The V and J genes are TRBV24-1 and TRBJ1-5, with D possibly matching TRBD1 (5 bases). The CDR3 consists of 14 residues. CDR1 is KGHDR, CDR2 SFDVKD, per germline. V was trimmed by 6 bases and J by 7 bases, leaving 15 bases between them. The CDR3 loop reads CATSPQGGGQPQHF. CDR3 nucleotide sequence: TGTGCCACCAGTCCTCAGGGCGGAGGACAGCCCCAGCATTTT.

There are a few counts of this clonotype. V gene TRBV12-3 or TRBV12-4 combines with J gene TRBJ2-7; weak D call: TRBD1 (5 bases). The CDR3 totals 14 residues. V was clipped by 3 bases and J by 4 bases, with 13 bases between them. The CDR3 protein is CASSFSRVCYEQYV. The CDR3 region has the DNA TGTGCCAGCAGTTTCTCCAGGGTGTGTTACGAGCAGTACGTC.

With respect to this clonotype: The CDR3 does not end in the conserved phenylalanine or tryptophan, so this is likely a read error. CDR3 sequence reads: CSARHRGNTGELFL. CDR3 in DNA: TGCAGTGCTAGACACCGGGGAAACACCGGGGAGCTGTTTCTT. The chain recombines TRBV20-1 with TRBJ2-2; perhaps TRBD2 as D (5 bases). Germline V CDR1 and CDR2: DFQATT, SNEGSKA (reference sequence). This CDR3 spans 14 amino acids. V lost 2 bases to trimming and J lost 2 bases, with 9 bases between them.

The CDR3 nucleotides read TGTGCCAGCAGCCAAGAAGGAGGACAGGGAGGTCAGCCCCAGCATTTT. Its protein is CASSQEGGQGGQPQHF. The rearrangement uses TRBV7-9 and TRBJ1-5; 8 nucleotides match TRBD1. V dropped 5 bases and J dropped 6; count of bases not matched to a gene: 12. The CDR3 runs 16 residues. The germline V gene has CDR1 SEHNR and CDR2 FQNEAQ (reference sequence).

The chain is built from TRBV12-3 or TRBV12-4 and TRBJ2-1; D gene ambiguous. CDR3 size: 15 residues. V was shortened by 7 bases and J by 0 bases, with 13 bases between the two germline ends. CDR3 sequence: CASNTGGSSYNEQFF. The CDR3 nucleotides are TGTGCCAGCAATACGGGCGGTAGCTCCTACAATGAGCAGTTCTTC.

This clonotype has just a few counts. The genes are TRBV20-1 and TRBJ1-4; the D is unclear. Germline assignment: CDR1 DFQATT and CDR2 SNEGSKA (reference sequence). CDR3 length equals 13 residues. V gave up 2 bases and J gave up 5 bases, with 9 bases separating them. CDR3 DNA: TGCAGTGCTAGAACGGACCTGAATGAAAAACTGTTTTTT. As protein: CSARTDLNEKLFF.

As regards this clonotype: Possible read error: a much larger clone is one base away. The rearrangement joins TRBV11-2 to TRBJ2-3; the D call may be TRBD1 or TRBD2 (5 bases each). The germline CDR1 and CDR2 sequences are SGHAT and FQNNGV. The CDR3 extends over 16 amino acids. The CDR3 DNA sequence: TGTGCCAACAGCGGTGATACAGGCCTCAGCACAGATACGCAGTATTTT. As protein: CANSGDTGLSTDTQYF. Combining the CDR3 with reference TRBV11-2 and TRBJ2-3 gives the whole variable domain EAGVAQSPRYKIIEKRQSVAFWCNPISGHATLYWYQQILGQGPKLLIQFQNNGVVDDSQLPKDRFSAERLKGVDSTLKIQPAKLEDSAVYLCANSGDTGLSTDTQYFGPGTRLTVL.

This clonotype was detected ten times or more. This CDR3 reads CASSEQGARTDTQYF. The DNA for the CDR3 is TGTGCCAGCAGTGAACAGGGGGCTCGAACAGATACGCAGTATTTT. This rearrangement joins TRBV6-1 to TRBJ2-3; TRBD1 matches at 8 bases. Germline V gives CDR1 MNHNS, CDR2 SASEGT. The ends lost 2 bases at V and 3 bases at J; junction bases unmatched: 4. CDR3 size: 15 residues.

Remarks on this clonotype: Germline and junction disagree at one end, which may indicate a read error. V and J are TRBV7-9 and TRBJ2-1; D remains ambiguous. CDR1 is SEHNR and CDR2 is FQNEAQ in the germline V gene (reference sequence). The CDR3 extends over 11 amino acids. The CDR3, as DNA: TGTGCCAGCAGGAGTAGTGGTGAGCAGCTCTTC. Residues: CASRSSGEQLF.

This clonotype was detected only a few times. This sequence joins TRBV12-3 or TRBV12-4 and TRBJ2-5, with 11 bases that match TRBD2. This CDR3 has 15 residues. The V and J ends lost 6 bases and 3 bases, in that order; junction bases with no gene match: 6. Here the CDR3 reads CASSHSGGGKETQYF. In DNA, the CDR3 is TGTGCCAGCAGCCATAGCGGGGGGGGCAAAGAGACCCAGTACTTC.

This clonotype appeared a few times. A much larger clone sits a single nucleotide away, making a read error possible. This sequence joins TRBV20-1 and TRBJ2-1, with no clear D. The CDR3 is 12 amino acids. Germline lookup yields CDR1 DFQATT and CDR2 SNEGSKA (reference sequence). The DNA for the CDR3 is TGCAGTGCTGTCAGCTCCTACGATGAGCAGTTCTTC. The encoded protein is CSAVSSYDEQFF.

This clonotype was observed a few times. The gene calls are TRBV7-9 and TRBJ2-5; no reliable D call. Trimming removed 5 bases from V and 4 bases from J, with 14 bases in between. Germline lookup yields CDR1 SEHNR and CDR2 FQNEAQ (reference sequence). The CDR3 covers 14 residues. CDR3 in DNA: TGTGCCAGCAGCCAGCGCGGCGCCGGAGAGACCCAGTACTTC. Protein sequence: CASSQRGAGETQYF.

The DNA for the CDR3 is TGCGCCAGCAGCTCACGCCGGGATGGGGACACTGAAGCTTTCTTT. The encoded protein is CASSSRRDGDTEAFF. The gene calls are TRBV5-1 and TRBJ1-1; unclear D gene. Germline CDR1 is SGHRS and CDR2 is YFSETQ. The V and J ends lost 3 bases and 3 bases respectively, with 15 bases between them. This CDR3 spans 15 amino acids.

The chain joins TRBV12-3 or TRBV12-4 to TRBJ1-1; tentatively, D is TRBD1 (6 bases). The CDR3 sequence is 14 residues long. Trimming shortened V by 6 bases and J by 7 bases, and 18 bases separated the two germline ends. The CDR3: CASSPEWGAGEAFF. In DNA form, the CDR3 reads TGTGCCAGCAGCCCCGAATGGGGGGCAGGTGAAGCTTTCTTT.

This clonotype has a count of ten or more. The chain combines TRBV28 with TRBJ1-6; D gene ambiguous. In germline, CDR1 is MDHEN, CDR2 SYDVKM. Trimming left V 7 bases short and J 3 bases short, with 10 bases between. This CDR3 comprises 14 residues. DNA for the CDR3: TGTGCCAGCATCCACGGGAGCTATAATTCACCCCTCCACTTT. Protein sequence: CASIHGSYNSPLHF. Together with reference TRBV28 and TRBJ1-6, the CDR3 gives the full variable domain: DVKVTQSSRYLVKRTGEKVFLECVQDMDHENMFWYRQDPGLGLRLIYFSYDVKMKEKGDIPEGYSVSREKKERFSLILESASTNQTSMYLCASIHGSYNSPLHFGNGTRLTVT.